A single sample gave rise to the 29 T cell receptor beta chains below, sequenced in a study of blood T cell repertoires in COVID-19. TCRdb's copy holds only in-frame clones and misses some; the assay was immunoSEQ multiplex PCR. Of more than 40,000 clones listed, approximately 90% are singletons. Material: PBMCs or T cells enriched from blood (not recorded which). Source of these receptors: a woman aged 50 to 60 who had recovered from COVID-19.

The rearrangement links TRBV7-2 to TRBJ2-3; 13 bases are shared with TRBD2. Germline V gives CDR1 SGHTA, CDR2 FQGNSA. The V segment lost 5 bases and the J segment 5 bases; nucleotides outside the gene matches: 4. The CDR3 is 15 amino acids. The CDR3 region is CASSRGLAGLDTQYF. The CDR3 DNA is TGTGCCAGCAGCAGGGGACTAGCGGGGTTAGATACGCAGTATTTT.

The chain has TRBV7-3 and TRBJ2-1; TRBD2 aligns across 11 bases. The V gene end was trimmed by 1 base and the J gene end by 6 bases; junction bases not matched to a gene: 5. Germline V gives CDR1 SGHTA, CDR2 FQGTGA. The CDR3 has 16 amino acids. CDR3 sequence: CASSLIAGGLGNEQFF. The CDR3 region has the DNA TGTGCCAGCAGCTTAATAGCGGGGGGGCTGGGCAATGAGCAGTTCTTC.

The chain combines TRBV12-3 or TRBV12-4 with TRBJ1-5; D not resolved. Between the trimmed V and J ends, which lost 6 bases and 2 bases, there was a span of 8 bases. The CDR3 sequence is 13 residues long. The CDR3 spells CASRVEGNQPQHF. CDR3 DNA sequence: TGTGCCAGCAGAGTCGAGGGCAATCAGCCCCAGCATTTT.

The chain is built from TRBV5-4 and TRBJ2-3; 7 bases align to TRBD1. Trimming removed 4 bases from V and 5 bases from J; junction bases left unmatched: 7. The CDR3 is made up of 14 amino acids. Germline V gene data show CDR1 as SGHNT and CDR2 as YYREEE (reference sequence). CDR3 amino acids: CASSRQGVQDTQYF. In DNA, the CDR3 is TGTGCCAGCAGCCGACAGGGAGTTCAAGATACGCAGTATTTT. The variable domain in full, with the rest retrieved from reference TRBV5-4 and TRBJ2-3, is ETGVTQSPTHLIKTRGQQVTLRCSSQSGHNTVSWYQQALGQGPQFIFQYYREEENGRGNFPPRFSGLQFPNYSSELNVNALELDDSALYLCASSRQGVQDTQYFGPGTRLTVL.

V is TRBV7-2 and J is TRBJ2-7; D perhaps matches TRBD1 (6 bases). CDR3 length equals 15 residues. Per germline, CDR1 SGHTA and CDR2 FQGNSA. Trimming pared 0 bases from V and 0 bases from J, leaving 9 bases between. CDR3 sequence: CASSLARGGSYEQYF. For the CDR3, the DNA is TGTGCCAGCAGCTTAGCACGAGGGGGCTCCTACGAGCAGTACTTC. The entire variable domain, with the rest obtained from reference TRBV7-2 and TRBJ2-7, is as follows: GAGVSQSPSNKVTEKGKDVELRCDPISGHTALYWYRQSLGQGLEFLIYFQGNSAPDKSGLPSDRFSAERTGGSVSTLTIQRTQQEDSAVYLCASSLARGGSYEQYFGPGTRLTVT.

The V call is TRBV5-5, the J call TRBJ1-2; unclear D gene. Germline CDR1 reads SGHKS; CDR2 reads YYEKEE (reference sequence). Deletions cut 4 bases from V and 4 bases from J, with 14 bases between. The CDR3 has 14 amino acids. The CDR3 protein is CASSPSPDGYGYTF. The CDR3 bases are TGTGCCAGCAGCCCAAGCCCCGATGGCTATGGCTACACCTTC.

The chain recombines TRBV28 with TRBJ2-2, with a weak D call TRBD2 (5 bases). Between the trimmed V and J ends, which lost 9 bases and 5 bases, there was a span of 13 bases. The V gene's germline CDR1 is MDHEN and CDR2 SYDVKM. The CDR3 extends over 13 amino acids. CDR3 nucleotides: TGTGCCAGATCCCGGGGAAAGACCGGGGAGCTGTTTTTT. It yields the protein CARSRGKTGELFF.

The rearrangement joins TRBV6-2 or TRBV6-3 to TRBJ2-5; 9 nucleotides match TRBD1. The CDR3 is made up of 15 amino acids. Per germline, CDR1 MNHEY and CDR2 SVGEGT. V shed 6 bases, J shed 2 bases, and the junction held 7 bases outside the gene matches. The CDR3 sequence is CASSYTGGGQETQYF. The CDR3 DNA reads TGTGCCAGCAGCTATACAGGGGGCGGACAAGAGACCCAGTACTTC.

This chain connects TRBV7-2 to TRBJ1-6; weak D call: TRBD1 (6 bases). Germline V gives CDR1 SGHTA, CDR2 FQGNSA. This CDR3 region has 14 residues. V shed 5 bases and J shed 9 bases, with 14 bases lying between them. The CDR3: CASSNRDRGSPLHF. The CDR3, as DNA: TGTGCCAGCAGCAACAGGGATAGGGGTTCACCCCTCCACTTT.

The chain combines TRBV7-3 with TRBJ2-7; TRBD1 agrees at 7 bases. V lost 8 bases, J lost 3 bases, and 7 bases stayed unmatched. Germline lookup yields CDR1 SGHTA and CDR2 FQGTGA. The CDR3 runs 13 residues. Written as DNA, the CDR3 is TGTGCCAGCTCTATAAACAGGGGCTACGAGCAGTACTTC. It is translated as CASSINRGYEQYF. The whole variable domain, remainder taken from reference TRBV7-3 and TRBJ2-7, is GAGVSQTPSNKVTEKGKYVELRCDPISGHTALYWYRQSLGQGPEFLIYFQGTGAADDSGLPNDRFFAVRPEGSVSTLKIQRTERGDSAVYLCASSINRGYEQYFGPGTRLTVT.

CDR3 bases: TGTGCCAGCAGTTCCTTAGCGGGAGGGTCCCCCGAGCAGTACTTC. Translation gives CASSSLAGGSPEQYF. The chain combines TRBV28 with TRBJ2-7; TRBD2 aligns across 11 bases. V trimming: 4 bases; J trimming: 6 bases; junction bases outside the gene matches: 8. The germline V gene has CDR1 MDHEN and CDR2 SYDVKM. This CDR3 contains 15 residues.

The chain carries TRBV6-5 and TRBJ2-2; a weak D match, TRBD2 (6 bases). The germline V gene encodes CDR1 MNHEY and CDR2 SVGAGI. This CDR3 is 15 amino acids long. The V end was cut by 2 bases, the J end by 5 bases, with 12 bases between. The CDR3 nucleotides are TGTGCCAGCAGTTACGGGGGGATTCAGACCGGGGAGCTGTTTTTT. This codes for CASSYGGIQTGELFF.

The CDR3 spells CASNFRSPDTQYF. In DNA form, the CDR3 reads TGTGCCAGCAACTTCCGGTCGCCAGATACGCAGTATTTT. The chain joins TRBV7-9 to TRBJ2-3; D gene ambiguous. The CDR3 is made up of 13 amino acids. Trimming removed 7 bases from V and 4 bases from J, with 12 bases in between. CDR1 and CDR2 (germline): SEHNR, FQNEAQ (reference sequence).

This clone was seen a single time. The CDR3, as DNA: TGCGCCAGCAGCTTGGAAGGGACAACGACAGAGCCCCAGCATTTT. It encodes CASSLEGTTTEPQHF. V and J are TRBV5-1 and TRBJ1-5, with D perhaps matching TRBD1 (6 bases). V dropped 0 bases and J dropped 8 bases, with 15 bases sitting between them. Germline CDR1 and CDR2: SGHRS and YFSETQ. This CDR3 has 15 residues.

V is TRBV7-6 and J is TRBJ2-1; possible D gene TRBD1, 6 bases. Trimming took off 5 bases at V and 0 bases at J, with 11 bases between the two ends. Germline lookup yields CDR1 SGHVS and CDR2 FNYEAQ. The length of the CDR3 is 15 residues. The CDR3 sequence is CASSMGQGSYNEQFF. The CDR3, as DNA: TGTGCCAGCAGCATGGGACAAGGCTCCTACAATGAGCAGTTCTTC.

V usage is TRBV25-1 and J usage is TRBJ2-3, with 9 bases aligning to TRBD2. Germline V gene lookup returns CDR1 MGHDK and CDR2 SYGVNS. The trim removed 3 bases at V and 6 bases at J, leaving 7 bases unmatched. The CDR3 length is 15 residues. The CDR3 nucleotides read TGTGCCAGCAGTGATCCTAGCGGGGTCGGCGATACGCAGTATTTT. Translated, it gives CASSDPSGVGDTQYF.

The CDR3 nucleotides read TGTGCCAGCAGGGGGACAGGGACACCAACTAACTATGGCTACACCTTC. Translation: CASRGTGTPTNYGYTF. The V call is TRBV5-4, the J call TRBJ1-2; 9 nucleotides agree with TRBD1. Trimming removed 5 bases from V and 0 bases from J; junction bases left unmatched: 8. Germline CDR1 is SGHNT and CDR2 is YYREEE (reference sequence). This CDR3 has 16 residues.

The chain links TRBV5-1 to TRBJ2-3; weak D call: TRBD2 (5 bases). Trimming removed 1 base at V and 6 bases at J, with 12 bases between. The CDR3 consists of 14 residues. Per the germline V gene, CDR1 is SGHRS and CDR2 is YFSETQ. CDR3 amino acids: CASSLREGRDTQYF. The CDR3 nucleotides read TGCGCCAGCAGCTTGCGAGAGGGAAGGGATACGCAGTATTTT.

V and J are TRBV18 and TRBJ2-7; 7 bases map to TRBD1. The junction had 10 bases not matched to a gene; V was cut back by 2 bases and J by 3 bases. In germline, CDR1 is KGHSH, CDR2 LQKENI. This CDR3 spans 16 amino acids. The CDR3 is CASSPITSAGGYEQYF. Here the CDR3 DNA reads TGTGCCAGCTCACCAATCACGTCCGCAGGGGGCTACGAGCAGTACTTC.

V is TRBV18 and J is TRBJ2-5, with D maybe TRBD1 (6 bases). This CDR3 comprises 15 residues. Per the germline V gene, CDR1 is KGHSH and CDR2 is LQKENI. The ends were cut back, 3 bases at V and 2 bases at J, with 13 bases in the middle. The CDR3 here is CASSPRDGQQETQYF. Here the CDR3 DNA reads TGTGCCAGCTCACCTCGGGACGGACAGCAAGAGACCCAGTACTTC. Based on the CDR3 plus reference TRBV18 and TRBJ2-5, the full variable domain is NAGVMQNPRHLVRRRGQEARLRCSPMKGHSHVYWYRQLPEEGLKFMVYLQKENIIDESGMPKERFSAEFPKEGPSILRIQQVVRGDSAAYFCASSPRDGQQETQYFGPGTRLLVL.

CDR3 region: CASSLAGGLFTEAFF. CDR3 nucleotide sequence: TGTGCCAGCAGCTTGGCGGGGGGTCTGTTCACTGAAGCTTTCTTT. The V and J genes are TRBV5-6 and TRBJ1-1; D is perhaps TRBD1 (5 bases). Trimming shortened V by 0 bases and J by 4 bases, and 13 bases separated the two germline ends. This CDR3 has 15 amino acids. Per germline, CDR1 SGHDT and CDR2 YYEEEE.

This clone was seen more than once but under ten times. The rearrangement joins TRBV4-2 to TRBJ1-6; 8 bases map to TRBD1. This CDR3 is 15 amino acids long. V was pared by 3 bases and J by 5 bases, with 3 bases of the junction left unmatched. The germline V gene encodes CDR1 LGHNA and CDR2 YNFKEQ. The CDR3 DNA reads TGTGCCAGCAGCCAGAGGACAGGGAATAATTCACCCCTCCACTTT. It translates to CASSQRTGNNSPLHF.

The rearrangement links TRBV6-4 to TRBJ2-2; 10 bases match TRBD1. The germline V gene has CDR1 MRHNA and CDR2 SNTAGT. CDR3 length: 15 amino acids. Trimming at V came to 8 bases and at J to 4 bases, leaving 7 bases not matched to a gene. CDR3 protein: CASQPGQGSTGELFF. CDR3 nucleotide sequence: TGTGCCAGCCAACCGGGACAGGGGAGCACCGGGGAGCTGTTTTTT.

This clone was detected a few times. The chain is built from TRBV29-1 and TRBJ1-4; 7 bases line up with TRBD1. Germline loops: CDR1 SQVTM, CDR2 ANQGSEA. The CDR3 is 14 residues long. The trim removed 6 bases at V and 7 bases at J, leaving 11 bases unmatched. The CDR3 spells CSVAGTDEGEKLFF. Written as DNA, the CDR3 is TGCAGCGTGGCCGGGACAGATGAGGGTGAAAAACTGTTTTTT.

The CDR3 region has the DNA TGTGCCAGCAGCGTAGCTCTATCTGGAAACACCATATATTTT. Translation gives CASSVALSGNTIYF. This chain uses TRBV9 with TRBJ1-3; D is ambiguous. Germline V gene lookup returns CDR1 SGDLS and CDR2 YYNGEE. The V and J ends lost 0 bases and 1 base respectively, with 5 bases between them. The CDR3 loop spans 14 amino acids.

The chain is built from TRBV18 and TRBJ1-4; maybe TRBD1 (5 bases). The CDR3 has 14 residues. The V end lost 5 bases, the J end lost 5 bases, and 12 bases lay between the germline ends. Germline V gene data show CDR1 as KGHSH and CDR2 as LQKENI. This CDR3 is CASSEPGGNEKLFF. The DNA for the CDR3 is TGTGCCAGCTCAGAACCCGGGGGGAATGAAAAACTGTTTTTT.

The V gene is TRBV3-1 (or the pseudogene TRBV3-2), the J gene TRBJ2-5; D possibly corresponds to TRBD1 (6 bases). With 2 bases removed from V and 5 bases from J, the gap between germline ends came to 9 bases. Per the germline V gene, CDR1 is LGHDT and CDR2 is YNNKEL (reference sequence). The CDR3 consists of 13 residues. In DNA form, the CDR3 reads TGTGCCAGCAGCCAAAACAGGGAGGAGACCCAGTACTTC. As protein: CASSQNREETQYF.

This clone showed up just once. CDR3 amino acids: CASSLAASGYWDWGETQYF. As DNA, the CDR3 is TGTGCCAGCAGCTTAGCAGCTAGCGGGTACTGGGACTGGGGAGAGACCCAGTACTTC. The chain links TRBV7-6 to TRBJ2-5, with TRBD2 matching 8 bases. This CDR3 is 19 amino acids long. Per the germline V gene, CDR1 is SGHVS and CDR2 is FNYEAQ. The trim removed 0 bases at V and 4 bases at J, leaving 16 bases unmatched.

J is TRBJ2-1 and V is TRBV7-9, with D possibly matching TRBD2 (6 bases). The CDR3 length is 14 residues. Germline assignment: CDR1 SEHNR and CDR2 FQNEAQ (reference sequence). The V end was cut by 5 bases, the J end by 9 bases, with 17 bases between. CDR3 residues: CASSNSGIGGEQFF. Here the CDR3 DNA reads TGTGCCAGCAGCAACTCTGGGATCGGGGGTGAGCAGTTCTTC.